This TCR beta chain stems from a study of cytomegalovirus exposure and HLA in healthy donors. The study, taken as a whole, reports: Several of the most significant clusters were apparently associated with common viral pathogens in a later analysis. Earlier results showed most TCR beta V segments being productive about 87% or about 30% of the time. Across donors, presence/absence analyses took sequencing depth to be roughly uniform.

PCR employed 60 Vbeta and 13 Jbeta primers. Clones were read by immunoSEQ multiplex PCR, and TCRdb kept only the in-frame ones, dropping some. This table holds about 150,000 clones, approximately 85% found once. The CDR3 consists of 17 residues. Germline lookup yields CDR1 SGDLS and CDR2 YYNGEE. V lost 0 bases to trimming and J lost 8 bases, with 23 bases between them. A note on this clone: Its antigen is not identified.

The TCR originated in a man in his thirties or forties in good health and CMV-seropositive. The sequenced material came from PBMCs. The rearrangement uses TRBV9 and TRBJ1-2; D might be TRBD1 (6 bases). The CDR3 is CASSVGEGGGRRGGYTF. The CDR3 coding sequence is TGTGCCAGCAGCGTAGGAGAGGGGGGAGGGAGGCGCGGCGGCTACACCTTC.